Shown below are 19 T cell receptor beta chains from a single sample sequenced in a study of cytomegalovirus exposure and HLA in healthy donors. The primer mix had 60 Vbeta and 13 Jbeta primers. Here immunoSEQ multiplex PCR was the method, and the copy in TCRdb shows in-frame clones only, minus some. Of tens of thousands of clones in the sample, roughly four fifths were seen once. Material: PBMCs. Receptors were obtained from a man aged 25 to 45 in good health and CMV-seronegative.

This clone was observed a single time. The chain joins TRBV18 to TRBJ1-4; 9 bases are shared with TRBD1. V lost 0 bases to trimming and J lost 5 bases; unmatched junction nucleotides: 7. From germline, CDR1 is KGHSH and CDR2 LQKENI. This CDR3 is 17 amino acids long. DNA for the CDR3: TGTGCCAGCTCACCACCGGGGACAGGGAGGTACAATGAAAAACTGTTTTTT. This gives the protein CASSPPGTGRYNEKLFF. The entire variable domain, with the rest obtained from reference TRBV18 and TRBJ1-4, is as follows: NAGVMQNPRHLVRRRGQEARLRCSPMKGHSHVYWYRQLPEEGLKFMVYLQKENIIDESGMPKERFSAEFPKEGPSILRIQQVVRGDSAAYFCASSPPGTGRYNEKLFFGSGTQLSVL.

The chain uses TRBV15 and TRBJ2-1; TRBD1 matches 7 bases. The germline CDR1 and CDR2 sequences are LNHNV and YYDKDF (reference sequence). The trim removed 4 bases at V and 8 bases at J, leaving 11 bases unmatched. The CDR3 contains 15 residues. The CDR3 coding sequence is TGTGCCACCAGCACTAGACAGGGTCTATTACATGAGCAGTTCTTC. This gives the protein CATSTRQGLLHEQFF.

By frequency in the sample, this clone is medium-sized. The CDR3 coding sequence is TGTGCCAGCAGTTGGACCGGGACAGGGCGCTCTGAAGCTTTCTTT. Translation: CASSWTGTGRSEAFF. V is TRBV27 and J is TRBJ1-1; 9 bases are a match to TRBD1. This CDR3 region has 15 residues. Looked up from germline, CDR1 is MNHEY and CDR2 is SMNVEV (reference sequence). Trimming at V came to 4 bases and at J to 6 bases, leaving 9 bases not matched to a gene.

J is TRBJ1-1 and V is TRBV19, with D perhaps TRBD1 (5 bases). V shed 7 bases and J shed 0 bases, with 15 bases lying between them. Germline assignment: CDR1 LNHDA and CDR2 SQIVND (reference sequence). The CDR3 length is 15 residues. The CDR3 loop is CASKWTDIMNTEAFF. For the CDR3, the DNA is TGTGCCAGTAAATGGACGGACATCATGAACACTGAAGCTTTCTTT.

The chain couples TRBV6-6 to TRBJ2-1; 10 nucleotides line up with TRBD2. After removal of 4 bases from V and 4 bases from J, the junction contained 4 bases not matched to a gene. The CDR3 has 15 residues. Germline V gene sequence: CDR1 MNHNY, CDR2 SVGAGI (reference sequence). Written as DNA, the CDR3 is TGTGCCAGCAGTTCTCTGGGACTAGCGTACAATGAGCAGTTCTTC. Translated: CASSSLGLAYNEQFF.

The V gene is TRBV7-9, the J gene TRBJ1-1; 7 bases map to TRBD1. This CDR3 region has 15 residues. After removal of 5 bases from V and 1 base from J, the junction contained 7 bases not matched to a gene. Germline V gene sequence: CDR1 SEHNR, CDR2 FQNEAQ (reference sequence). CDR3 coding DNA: TGTGCCAGCAGCCCATTACAGGGGACGAACACTGAAGCTTTCTTT. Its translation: CASSPLQGTNTEAFF.

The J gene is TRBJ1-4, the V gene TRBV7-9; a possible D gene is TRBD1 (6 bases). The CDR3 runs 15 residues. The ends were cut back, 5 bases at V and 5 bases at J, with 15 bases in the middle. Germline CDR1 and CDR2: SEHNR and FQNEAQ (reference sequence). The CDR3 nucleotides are TGTGCCAGCAGCCCTTGGACAGCTCACAATGAAAAACTGTTTTTT. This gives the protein CASSPWTAHNEKLFF.

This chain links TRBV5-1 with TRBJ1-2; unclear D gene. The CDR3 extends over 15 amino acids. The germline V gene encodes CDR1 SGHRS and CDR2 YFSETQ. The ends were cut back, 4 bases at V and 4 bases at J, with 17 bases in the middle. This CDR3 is CASSRGDREAYGYTF. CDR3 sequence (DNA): TGCGCCAGCAGCCGGGGAGATAGGGAGGCCTATGGCTACACCTTC.

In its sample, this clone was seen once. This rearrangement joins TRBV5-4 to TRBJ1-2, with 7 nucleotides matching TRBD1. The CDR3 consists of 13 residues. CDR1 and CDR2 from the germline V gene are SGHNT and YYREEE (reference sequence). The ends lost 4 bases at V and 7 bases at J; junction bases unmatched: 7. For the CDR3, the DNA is TGTGCCAGCAGCCCGGACAGGATCGGTGGCTACACCTTC. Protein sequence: CASSPDRIGGYTF.

The CDR3 loop is CASSFGGYTEAFF. As DNA, the CDR3 is TGTGCCAGCAGCTTTGGCGGTTACACTGAAGCTTTCTTT. The rearrangement uses TRBV5-5 and TRBJ1-1; no clear D gene. The CDR3 totals 13 residues. V lost 2 bases and J lost 3, with 8 bases in between. The V gene's germline CDR1 is SGHKS and CDR2 YYEKEE (reference sequence).

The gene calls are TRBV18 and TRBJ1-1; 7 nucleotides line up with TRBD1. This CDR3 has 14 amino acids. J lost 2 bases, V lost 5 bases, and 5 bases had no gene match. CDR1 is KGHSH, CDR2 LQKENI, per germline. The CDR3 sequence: CASSEGTVNTEAFF. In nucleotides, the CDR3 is TGTGCCAGCTCAGAAGGGACAGTAAACACTGAAGCTTTCTTT.

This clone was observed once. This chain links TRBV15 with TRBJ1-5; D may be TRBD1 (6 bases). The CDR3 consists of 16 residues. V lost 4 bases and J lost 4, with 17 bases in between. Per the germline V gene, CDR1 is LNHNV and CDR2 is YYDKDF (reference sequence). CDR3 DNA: TGTGCCACCAGCACCGAAGGGGGGGGGCAGAATCAGCCCCAGCATTTT. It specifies CATSTEGGGQNQPQHF.

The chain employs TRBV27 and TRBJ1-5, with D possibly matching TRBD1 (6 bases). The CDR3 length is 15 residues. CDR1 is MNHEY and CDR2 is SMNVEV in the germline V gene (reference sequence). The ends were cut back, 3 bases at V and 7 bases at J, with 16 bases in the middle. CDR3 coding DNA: TGTGCCAGCAGTTTGGACAGCGGCATAGGGCAGCCCCAGCATTTT. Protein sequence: CASSLDSGIGQPQHF.

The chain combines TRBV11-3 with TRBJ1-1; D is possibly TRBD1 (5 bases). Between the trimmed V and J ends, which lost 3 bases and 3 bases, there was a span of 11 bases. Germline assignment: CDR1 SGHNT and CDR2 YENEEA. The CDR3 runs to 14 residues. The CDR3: CASSLSGMDTEAFF. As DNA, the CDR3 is TGTGCCAGCAGCTTGTCAGGGATGGACACTGAAGCTTTCTTT.

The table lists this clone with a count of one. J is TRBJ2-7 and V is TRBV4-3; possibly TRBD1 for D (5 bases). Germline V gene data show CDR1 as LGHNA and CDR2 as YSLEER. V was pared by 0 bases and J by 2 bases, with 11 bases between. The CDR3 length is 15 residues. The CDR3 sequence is CASSQDRATPYEQYF. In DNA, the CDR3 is TGCGCCAGCAGCCAAGACAGGGCAACCCCCTACGAGCAGTACTTC.

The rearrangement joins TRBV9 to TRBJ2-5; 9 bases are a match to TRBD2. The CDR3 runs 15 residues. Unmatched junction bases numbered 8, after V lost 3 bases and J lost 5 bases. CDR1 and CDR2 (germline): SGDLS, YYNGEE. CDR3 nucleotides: TGTGCCAGCAGCGGAGGGGGACTAGCTAGGGAGACCCAGTACTTC. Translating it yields CASSGGGLARETQYF. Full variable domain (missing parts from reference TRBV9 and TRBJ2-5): DSGVTQTPKHLITATGQRVTLRCSPRSGDLSVYWYQQSLDQGLQFLIQYYNGEERAKGNILERFSAQQFPDLHSELNLSSLELGDSALYFCASSGGGLARETQYFGPGTRLLVL.

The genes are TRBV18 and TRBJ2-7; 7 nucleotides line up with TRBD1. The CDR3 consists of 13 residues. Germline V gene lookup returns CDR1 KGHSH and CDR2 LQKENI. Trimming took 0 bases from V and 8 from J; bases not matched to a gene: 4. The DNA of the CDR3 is TGTGCCAGCTCACCACCGGGACAGAATCAGCAGTACGTC. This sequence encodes CASSPPGQNQQYV.

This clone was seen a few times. CDR3 DNA: TGTGCCAGCAGCTTCACGGCGACAGCAACCTCCTTCTACAATGAGCAGTTCTTC. Its translation: CASSFTATATSFYNEQFF. The chain uses TRBV11-3 and TRBJ2-1; TRBD1 might be the D (5 bases). CDR1 is SGHNT, CDR2 YENEEA, per germline. Trimming took 3 bases from V and 3 from J, leaving 21 bases between them. This CDR3 is 18 amino acids long.

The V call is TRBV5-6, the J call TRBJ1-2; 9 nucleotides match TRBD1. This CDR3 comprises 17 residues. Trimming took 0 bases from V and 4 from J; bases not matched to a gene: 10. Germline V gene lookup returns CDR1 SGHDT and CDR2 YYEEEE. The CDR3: CASSLVGQGLLSYGYTF. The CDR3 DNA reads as TGTGCCAGCAGCTTGGTGGGACAGGGCCTCCTTTCCTATGGCTACACCTTC.